This T cell receptor (beta chain) was retrieved from a study of blood T cell repertoires in COVID-19. Some clones are missing from TCRdb's copy, which holds only in-frame ones; the method was immunoSEQ multiplex PCR. The sample has 150,000 or so clones, about 80% seen once. This CDR3 has 13 residues. Trimming left V 4 bases short and J 7 bases short, with 11 bases between. Source material: PBMCs or T cells enriched from blood (not recorded which). This TCR was sampled from a man in his fifties who had recovered from COVID-19. The V call is TRBV12-3 or TRBV12-4, the J call TRBJ1-5; D perhaps matches TRBD1 (5 bases). CDR3 residues: CASSYVGRQPQHF. The CDR3 coding sequence is TGTGCCAGCAGTTATGTGGGGCGGCAGCCCCAGCATTTT.